This record looks at one TCR beta chain sequence and its context. Its cognate antigen is unknown. The sample belongs to a study of T cell responses to AZD1222 COVID-19 vaccine. Findings and caveats of the study: Vaccination with two AZD1222 doses was followed by a rise in Spike-specific TCR breadth and depth.

Some clones are missing from TCRdb's copy, which holds only in-frame ones; the method was immunoSEQ multiplex PCR. The table has about 220,000 clones, 85% to 95% seen once. After removal of 2 bases from V and 1 base from J, the junction contained 8 bases not matched to a gene. Germline V gene data show CDR1 as SGHTA and CDR2 as FQGNSA. The CDR3 sequence is 18 residues long. The source of this sequence is an adult in good health. The chain links TRBV7-2 to TRBJ2-1; 10 bases are a match to TRBD2. The material was peripheral blood, obtained on day 0 of MenACWY control vaccination. The CDR3 DNA is TGTGCCAGCAGCTTACCCTCTAGCGGGGGCCTATCCTACAATGAGCAGTTCTTC. As protein: CASSLPSSGGLSYNEQFF.